The clone carrying this T cell receptor (beta chain) occurred many times. This sample is part of a study of T cells in Graves' hyperthyroidism and ophthalmopathy. The V end was cut by 3 bases, the J end by 5 bases, with 28 bases between. The CDR3 extends over 20 amino acids. From germline, CDR1 is SEHNR and CDR2 FQNEAQ (reference sequence). RNA transcripts gave rise to amplified TCR beta CDR3 regions. The primer set for the first-round RT-PCR of the TCR CDR3 was HTBI. In TCRdb, the multiplex PCR reads were re-called with MiXCR into one record per CDR3 protein. This sample carries around 340,000 distinct CDR3 sequences, over 20% of them seen once, and the ten largest clones take around half.

The rearrangement joins TRBV7-9 to TRBJ2-2; D perhaps matches TRBD2 (6 bases). The sequenced sample consisted of blood. The clonotype was recovered from a woman aged 45-59 years with Graves' hyperthyroidism. The CDR3 DNA follows: TGTGCCAGCAGCTTTAAACCACGGCTGCGGGACCCGGAACCGACCGGGGAGCTGTTTTTT. It is translated as CASSFKPRLRDPEPTGELFF.